The T cell receptor (beta chain) described here comes from a study of blood T cells in healthy people across ages (dated by TCRdb to 2015 to 2017). Looking at the study overall: In model experiments, template switching captured roughly one uniquely barcoded TCR beta cDNA molecule for every two T cells. Two additional independent replicas of 1 million unique cDNA reads from the same blood draw were analyzed for two donors (one aged 18 to 30 and one aged 80 or older). Donors were grouped into four age groups: young (average roughly 15 years), middle-aged (around 39), aged (about 60) and long-lived (about 90). Age-related changes in TCR beta repertoire diversity were measured in the study by deep sequencing normalized with unique cDNA molecular identifiers. To avoid experimental bias, donors of different ages were randomly spread across the sequencing lanes. Study-wide findings and limitations: Donor CMV infection status was unknown, potentially confounding age-related changes in expanded clonotypes. As age increased, observed TCR beta diversity per million T cells dropped in a roughly linear way, and a significant reduction was already evident by age 40. A strong correlation was found between observed TCR beta diversity and the percentage of naive T cells measured by flow cytometry. Total diversity estimates from one million sequenced T cells were considered lower bounds and underestimates. Because profiling used bulk unsorted PBMCs, naive and antigen-experienced compartments could not be compared conclusively. Compared with the aged group, more naive CD4+ T cells, fewer expanded clones and increased TCR diversity were shown by the long-lived group, suggesting age selection.

The receptor library was made with 5' RACE. Instrument on record: Illumina HiSeq 2500. A second PCR of about 6 to 11 cycles was performed with a sample-barcoded 5' primer and a J-beta primer mix. A unique molecular identifier was introduced onto each TCR beta cDNA molecule by a template-switch 5' adaptor carrying 12 random nucleotides. At least 2.5 million CDR3-containing paired-end reads were obtained from each sample. All of the RNA was converted into first-strand cDNA using the Mint cDNA synthesis kit, with a TRBC-specific oligonucleotide serving as the primer. After uracil-DNA glycosylase treatment, a first 18-cycle PCR used universal primers M1SS and BC2_uni_R on all cDNA. The authors' analysis ran thus. For normalization, 1 million high-quality reads, each with a distinct molecular identifier, were randomly selected from each sample. Instead of being binned into consensus sequences, reads that shared molecular identifiers were thrown out. MiTCR, set to a Q25 quality threshold and the strictest error-elimination algorithm, was used for CDR3 identification, clonotype clustering and error correction. A nonparametric unseen species model with Euler transformation was used to estimate a lower bound on total TCR beta diversity. The public reads were quality trimmed at Q25 with fastp and then assembled into clones with MiXCR by TCRdb, keeping productive beta chains. Every distinct CDR3 protein forms one entry, paired with its most common genes and DNA. TCRdb's processing, not the authors' own work, is the source of the V and J calls. In this sample the table shows roughly 1,500,000 distinct CDR3 sequences, around 36% of which occur a single time. The ten top clones hold roughly 12% of the sample.

This clonotype was seen a handful of times. This clone's antigen is unknown. No much larger clonotype is one base removed from it; base qualities were not supplied. V loses 0 bases at its end and J loses 14 bases; junction bases beyond the gene matches: 12. CDR1 SGHRS and CDR2 YFSETQ were looked up in the germline V gene. The CDR3 spans 16 residues, from the cysteine through the phenylalanine. Of the read, only the CDR3 DNA is kept; its 48 bases are in frame from base 1. Systemically healthy Caucasian individuals from Russia, 39 in total and aged about 6 to 90 years, were included as donors. Ten milliliters of peripheral blood were collected from each donor into EDTA-treated Vacutainer tubes. Ficoll-Paque density-gradient centrifugation was used to isolate PBMCs, with at least 6.5 million per sample. Total RNA was extracted from PBMCs with Trizol reagent, with at least 5 micrograms obtained per sample. The percentages of naive CD45RAhigh/CD27high T cells were determined by flow cytometry on a PBMC aliquot from every donor.

The specimen sequenced was blood. The chain uses TRBV5-1 and TRBJ1-6, with 9 junctional bases fitting TRBD1. This clonotype was obtained from a woman aged 25 to 39 in good health. The CDR3 here reads CASSLAMGQGGRALHF. In nucleotide form, the sequence is TGCGCCAGCAGCTTGGCAATGGGACAGGGAGGTAGAGCCCTCCACTTT.